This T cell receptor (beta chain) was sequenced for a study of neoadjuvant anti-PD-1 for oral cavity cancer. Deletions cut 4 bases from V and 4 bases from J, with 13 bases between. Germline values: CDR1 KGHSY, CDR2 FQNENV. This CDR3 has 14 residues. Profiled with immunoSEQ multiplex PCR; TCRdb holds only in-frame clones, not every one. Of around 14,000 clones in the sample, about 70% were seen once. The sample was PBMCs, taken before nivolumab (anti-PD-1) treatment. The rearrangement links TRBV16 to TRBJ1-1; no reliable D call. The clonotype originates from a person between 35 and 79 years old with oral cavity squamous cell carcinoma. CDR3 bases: TGTGCCAGCAGCCCTACTAGGAGGGCCACTGAAGCTTTCTTT. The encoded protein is CASSPTRRATEAFF.